A selection of T cell receptor beta chains follows, all from one sample in a study of technical replicates of blood from a handful of donors. Generated by immunoSEQ multiplex PCR, the TCRdb table keeps only in-frame clones and is missing some. The repertoire includes tens of thousands of clones, about 96% of them detected once, and approximately 0.26% sits in the top ten. Sequenced input: T cells isolated from PBMCs. These receptors originate from a human donor in good health. Each CDR3 is given with its conserved first and last residue. A D gene is named only where the DNA matches it firmly. Rows give clone size only sometimes, using once, few, many, or a class for an expanded clone.

CASSFGGPFGGSGANVLTF TGTGCCAGCAGCTTCGGTGGGCCGTTCGGGGGCTCTGGGGCCAACGTCCTGACTTTC TRBJ2-6 NA TRBV5-6 NA
CASSTPPWDTKNTEAFF TGTGCCAGTAGTACCCCCCCTTGGGACACAAAGAACACTGAAGCTTTCTTT TRBJ1-1 NA TRBV19 few
CASSMVVAGGRRPGTQYF TGTGCCAGCAGTATGGTAGTAGCGGGAGGGCGACGGCCAGGGACCCAGTACTTC TRBJ2-5 TRBD2 TRBV2 NA
CAWSWSADQGHEQYF TGTGCCTGGAGTTGGTCGGCAGACCAGGGTCACGAGCAGTACTTC TRBJ2-7 NA TRBV30 NA
CASSTTTGKQYF TGTGCCAGCAGCACAACGACAGGGAAGCAGTACTTC TRBJ2-7 TRBD1 TRBV7-2 once
CASSYTSDFFNEQFF TGTGCCAGCAGTTACACTAGCGATTTCTTCAATGAGCAGTTCTTC TRBJ2-1 TRBD2 TRBV27 once
CASCRLRFRFPEAFF TGTGCCAGTTGCCGACTACGATTCAGGTTCCCTGAAGCTTTCTTT TRBJ1-1 NA TRBV6-5 NA
CASSALGAGNEQFF TGTGCCAGCAGTGCCTTGGGGGCCGGGAATGAGCAGTTCTTC TRBJ2-1 NA TRBV6-1 NA
CASSRQGLVNTEAFF TGTGCCAGCAGTCGACAGGGTTTAGTGAACACTGAAGCTTTCTTT TRBJ1-1 TRBD1 TRBV6-5 NA
CAWTGTGSFHTQYF TGTGCCTGGACCGGGACAGGGAGTTTTCATACGCAGTATTTT TRBJ2-3 TRBD1 TRBV30 NA
CASSSGQDLYGYTF TGTGCCAGCAGCTCGGGACAGGACCTCTATGGCTACACCTTC TRBJ1-2 TRBD1 TRBV11-3 NA
CASSANGGGVDTQYF TGTGCCAGCAGCGCGAATGGCGGGGGGGTGGATACGCAGTATTTT TRBJ2-3 TRBD2 TRBV7-3 NA
CASSYSRSSYEQYF TGTGCCAGCAGTTACTCGCGGAGTTCCTACGAGCAGTACTTC TRBJ2-7 NA TRBV6-5 once
CASRFTGTGLFRSPLHF TGTGCCAGCAGATTCACCGGGACAGGGCTGTTCCGATCACCCCTCCACTTT TRBJ1-6 TRBD1 TRBV5-6 NA
CASSSGTTLEEQFF TGTGCCAGCAGTTCCGGGACAACCCTAGAGGAGCAGTTCTTC TRBJ2-1 NA TRBV7-3 NA
CASSPLNTDTQYF TGTGCCAGCTCACCACTAAACACAGATACGCAGTATTTT TRBJ2-3 NA TRBV18 NA